This T cell receptor beta chain came from a study of T cells in Graves' hyperthyroidism and ophthalmopathy. Notes on the study in general: In the blood, most expanded thyroid clonotypes above 0.001 appeared as well.

Amplification targeted TCR beta CDR3 regions from RNA transcripts. The HTBI set primed first-round TCR CDR3 RT-PCR. TCRdb processed the multiplex PCR reads anew with MiXCR; each CDR3 protein has one entry. This table holds 400,000 to 500,000 distinct CDR3 sequences, roughly 15% found once. This clonotype was detected only a few times. Antigen unknown. CDR1 SGHVS and CDR2 FQNEAQ come from the germline V gene. With 2 bases clipped from V and 1 base from J, the junction kept 6 bases outside the gene matches. The CDR3 length is 17 residues. The sequenced material came from blood. This clonotype was sampled from a woman younger than 30 with Graves' hyperthyroidism. The V and J genes are TRBV7-8 and TRBJ2-2; TRBD2 aligns across 8 bases. This chain's CDR3 is CASSLRIAGWNTGELFF. CDR3 DNA sequence: TGTGCCAGCAGCTTACGAATAGCGGGATGGAACACCGGGGAGCTGTTTTTT.